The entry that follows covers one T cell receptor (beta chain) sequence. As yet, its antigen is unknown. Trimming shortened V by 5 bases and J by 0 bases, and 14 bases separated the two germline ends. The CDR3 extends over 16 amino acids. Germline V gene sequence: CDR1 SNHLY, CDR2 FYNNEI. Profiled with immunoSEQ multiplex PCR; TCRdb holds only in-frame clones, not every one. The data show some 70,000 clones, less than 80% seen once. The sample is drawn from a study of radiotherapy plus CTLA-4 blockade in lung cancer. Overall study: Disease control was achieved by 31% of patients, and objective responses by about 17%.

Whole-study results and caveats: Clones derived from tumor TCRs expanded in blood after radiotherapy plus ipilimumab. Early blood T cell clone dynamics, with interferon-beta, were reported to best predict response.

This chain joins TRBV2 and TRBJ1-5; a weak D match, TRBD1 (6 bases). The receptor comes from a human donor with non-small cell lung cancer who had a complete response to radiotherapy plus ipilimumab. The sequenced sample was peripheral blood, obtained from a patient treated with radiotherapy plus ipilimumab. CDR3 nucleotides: TGTGCCAGCAGTACAAGACAGGCCTATAGCAATCAGCCCCAGCATTTT. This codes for CASSTRQAYSNQPQHF. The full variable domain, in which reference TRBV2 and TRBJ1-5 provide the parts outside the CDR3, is EPEVTQTPSHQVTQMGQEVILRCVPISNHLYFYWYRQILGQKVEFLVSFYNNEISEKSEIFDDQFSVERPDGSNFTLKIRSTKLEDSAMYFCASSTRQAYSNQPQHFGDGTRLSIL.